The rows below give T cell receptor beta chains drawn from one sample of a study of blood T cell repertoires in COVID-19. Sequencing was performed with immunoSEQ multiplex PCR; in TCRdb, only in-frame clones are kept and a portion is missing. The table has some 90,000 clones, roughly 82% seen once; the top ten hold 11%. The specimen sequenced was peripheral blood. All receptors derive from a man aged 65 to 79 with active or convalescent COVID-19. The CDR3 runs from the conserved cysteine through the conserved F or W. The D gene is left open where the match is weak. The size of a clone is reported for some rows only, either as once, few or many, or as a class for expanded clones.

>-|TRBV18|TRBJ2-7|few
TGTGCCAGCTCACCCCCGGACTCGTGGGAGCAGTACTTC
CASSPPDSWEQYF
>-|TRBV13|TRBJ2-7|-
TGTGCCAGCAGCTTCGGGCAGTACTTC
CASSFGQYF
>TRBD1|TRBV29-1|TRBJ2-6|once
TGCAGCGTTGAACCCGGGACAGGGAGCTCTGGGGCCAACGTCCTGACTTTC
CSVEPGTGSSGANVLTF
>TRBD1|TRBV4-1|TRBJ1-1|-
TGCGCCAGCAGCCAAGATCTCGGCAGGGGGACTACTGAAGCTTTCTTT
CASSQDLGRGTTEAFF
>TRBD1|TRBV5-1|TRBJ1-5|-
TGCGCCAGCAGCGTGACAGGGGGCCCCAATCAGCCCCAGCATTTT
CASSVTGGPNQPQHF
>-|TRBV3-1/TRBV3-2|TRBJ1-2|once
TGTGCCAGCAGCCAAGTACAGGGCGGGGGCTACACCTTC
CASSQVQGGGYTF
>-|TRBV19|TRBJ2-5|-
TGTGCCAGTAGTATAGCTCGGGACTCCGGAGGCAAAGAGACCCAGTACTTC
CASSIARDSGGKETQYF
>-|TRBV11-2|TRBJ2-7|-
TGTGCCAGCACCCACCCCAGGCAGGGCGCCTACGAGCAGTACTTC
CASTHPRQGAYEQYF
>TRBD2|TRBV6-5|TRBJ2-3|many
TGTGCCAGCAGTATCCTAGCGGGGGGGGTAGATACGCAGTATTTT
CASSILAGGVDTQYF
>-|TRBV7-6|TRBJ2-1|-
TGTGCCAGCAGCTTAGCGGGGGGTAGGCGGAAGTTCTTC
CASSLAGGRRKFF
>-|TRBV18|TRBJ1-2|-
TGTGCCAGCTCATCGGGTGGCGGCTACACCTTC
CASSSGGGYTF
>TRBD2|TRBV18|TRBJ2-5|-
TGTGCCAGCTCACCACGACTAGCGGGGGGCCCGTACCAAGAGACCCAGTACTTC
CASSPRLAGGPYQETQYF
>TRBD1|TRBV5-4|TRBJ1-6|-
TGTGCCAGCAGCTTGAGGGGGACAGGGGGTAACTCACCCCTCCACTTT
CASSLRGTGGNSPLHF
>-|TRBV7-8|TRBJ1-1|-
TGTGCCAGCAGCACCACGGGGGGGACCCAAGCTTTCTTT
CASSTTGGTQAFF
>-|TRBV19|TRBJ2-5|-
TGTGCCAGTAGTATATCAGGGCTACTCCAAGAGACCCAGTACTTC
CASSISGLLQETQYF
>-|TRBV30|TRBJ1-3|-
TGTGCCTGGAGTCGGGGAAACACCATATATTTT
CAWSRGNTIYF
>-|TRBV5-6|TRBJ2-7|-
TGTGCCAGCACCCTGGGACTTTACTACGAGCAGTACTTC
CASTLGLYYEQYF
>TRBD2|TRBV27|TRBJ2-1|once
TGTGCCAGCAGTACCCGGAGGGCGGGGGACAATGAGCAGTTCTTC
CASSTRRAGDNEQFF
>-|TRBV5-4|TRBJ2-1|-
TGTGCCAGCAGGCTCAGGTCCTCCTACAATGAGCAGTTCTTC
CASRLRSSYNEQFF
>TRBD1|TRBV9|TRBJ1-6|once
TGTGCCAGCAGCGTAGCGCCGACAGGGGGGAATTCACCCCTCCACTTT
CASSVAPTGGNSPLHF
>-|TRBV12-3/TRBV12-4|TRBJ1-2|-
TGTGCCAGCAGTTTCAAGGGGAACTATGGCTACACCTTC
CASSFKGNYGYTF
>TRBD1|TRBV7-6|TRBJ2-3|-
TGTGCCAGCAGCTCGGGACAGGGGGTGACAGATACGCAGTATTTT
CASSSGQGVTDTQYF